This T cell receptor beta chain was observed in a study of graft-versus-host responses after intestinal transplantation. Data came from immunoSEQ multiplex PCR; TCRdb stores just in-frame clones and leaves some out. Seen here are roughly 100,000 clones, 93% observed once, and the top ten hold more than 0.9%. General study points: After transplant, early declines in HvG clones were associated with peak levels of circulating GvH clones.

V was pared by 5 bases and J by 5 bases, with 13 bases between. Germline CDR1 MNHEY, CDR2 SMNVEV (reference sequence). The CDR3 loop spans 14 amino acids. As concerns this clone: What it binds is unknown.

Sequenced here: unstimulated CD8+ T cells sorted from spleen or lymph node cells, sampled before intestinal transplant. The chain couples TRBV27 to TRBJ1-5; D is uncertain. The TCR comes from a human donor who received an intestinal transplant. CDR3 amino acids: CASSPAGWHQPQHF. DNA of the CDR3: TGTGCCAGCAGTCCGGCGGGGTGGCATCAGCCCCAGCATTTT.